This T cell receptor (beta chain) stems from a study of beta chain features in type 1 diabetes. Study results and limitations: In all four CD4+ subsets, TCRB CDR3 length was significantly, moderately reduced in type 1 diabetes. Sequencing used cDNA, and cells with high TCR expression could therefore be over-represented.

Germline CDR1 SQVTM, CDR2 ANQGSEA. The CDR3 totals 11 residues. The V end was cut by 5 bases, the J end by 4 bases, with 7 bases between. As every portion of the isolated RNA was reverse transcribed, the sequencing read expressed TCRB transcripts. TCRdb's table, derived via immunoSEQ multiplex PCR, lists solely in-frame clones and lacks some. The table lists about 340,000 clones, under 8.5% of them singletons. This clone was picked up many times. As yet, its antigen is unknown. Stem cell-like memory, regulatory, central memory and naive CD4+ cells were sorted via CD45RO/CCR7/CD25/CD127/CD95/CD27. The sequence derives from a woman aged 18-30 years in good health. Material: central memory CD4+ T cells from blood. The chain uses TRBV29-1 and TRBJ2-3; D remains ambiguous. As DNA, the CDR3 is TGCAGCGTTTCCCCGTCAGATACGCAGTATTTT. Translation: CSVSPSDTQYF.